The 13 T cell receptor beta chains reported below all come from one sample, sequenced in a study of blood T cell repertoires in COVID-19. Using immunoSEQ multiplex PCR, the repertoire was profiled, and TCRdb retains in-frame clones only, with some absent. The sample lists under 250,000 clones, approximately 91% occurring once. The sequencing sample was made of peripheral blood. The receptors originated from a woman aged 55-70 years with acute or convalescent COVID-19.

The rearrangement joins TRBV6-5 to TRBJ1-2; possibly TRBD1 for D (6 bases). CDR1 is MNHEY, CDR2 SVGAGI, per germline. This CDR3 comprises 14 residues. V lost 5 bases and J 3 bases, leaving 13 bases between the germline ends. The DNA of the CDR3 is TGTGCCAGCAGTCCACCGGGACATTACTATGGCTACACCTTC. Residues: CASSPPGHYYGYTF.

The gene calls are TRBV28 and TRBJ1-4, with 8 positions matching TRBD1. The V gene end was trimmed by 8 bases and the J gene end by 7 bases; junction bases not matched to a gene: 3. Germline lookup yields CDR1 MDHEN and CDR2 SYDVKM. The length of the CDR3 is 12 residues. CDR3 sequence reads: CASAGGGEKLFF. The CDR3 DNA follows: TGTGCCAGCGCAGGGGGCGGTGAAAAACTGTTTTTT.

The V and J genes are TRBV9 and TRBJ1-6, with 7 positions matching TRBD1. V was pared by 0 bases and J by 8 bases, with 5 bases of the junction left unmatched. CDR1 and CDR2 (germline): SGDLS, YYNGEE. The CDR3 contains 15 residues. This CDR3 is CASSVGGGAYSPLHF. CDR3 nucleotide sequence: TGTGCCAGCAGCGTAGGAGGGGGCGCCTATTCACCCCTCCACTTT.

This chain links TRBV6-5 with TRBJ2-7, with 8 nucleotides matching TRBD1. The germline gives CDR1 MNHEY, CDR2 SVGAGI. With V trimmed by 6 bases and J by 11 bases, 9 bases remained unmatched. The CDR3 extends over 12 amino acids. For the CDR3, the DNA is TGTGCCAGCAGAGATCCAGGGGGCGCTGAGTACTTC. It specifies CASRDPGGAEYF.

The chain couples TRBV14 to TRBJ2-3; 7 positions agree with TRBD2. V was pared by 2 bases and J by 0 bases, with 5 bases of the junction left unmatched. The CDR3 consists of 16 residues. The germline gives CDR1 SGHDN, CDR2 FVKESK. The CDR3 DNA is TGTGCCAGCAGCCAACGAGCGGGATCTAGCACAGATACGCAGTATTTT. It encodes CASSQRAGSSTDTQYF.

The chain links TRBV6-4 to TRBJ1-5; D gene unclear. The CDR3 is 13 residues long. V lost 3 bases and J 10 bases, leaving 13 bases between the germline ends. CDR1 is MRHNA and CDR2 is SNTAGT in the germline V gene. The CDR3 spells CASSEGGVGPQHF. Written as DNA, the CDR3 is TGTGCCAGCAGTGAAGGCGGCGTGGGTCCCCAGCATTTT.

The chain is built from TRBV19 and TRBJ2-3; 7 nucleotides line up with TRBD1. This CDR3 contains 15 residues. Trimming cost V 1 base and J 0 bases; bases outside gene matches: 1. Germline values: CDR1 LNHDA, CDR2 SQIVND (reference sequence). CDR3 DNA sequence: TGTGCCAGTAGTATAGGGGACAGAAGCACAGATACGCAGTATTTT. Protein product: CASSIGDRSTDTQYF.

The table lists this clone with many counts. CDR3 in amino acids: CAWSLRTGETSPLHF. DNA for the CDR3: TGTGCCTGGAGTCTAAGGACAGGGGAGACTTCACCCCTCCACTTT. The chain joins TRBV30 to TRBJ1-6; 9 bases map to TRBD1. The V gene end was trimmed by 2 bases and the J gene end by 9 bases; junction bases not matched to a gene: 8. The CDR3 extends over 15 amino acids. Germline V gene data show CDR1 as GTSNPN and CDR2 as SVGIG (reference sequence).

Comments on this clone: Other DNA variants within this sample encode the same CDR3. This chain uses TRBV7-9 with TRBJ2-3, with D unclear. V lost 2 bases and J lost 2, with 2 bases in between. This CDR3 spans 12 amino acids. The germline V gene encodes CDR1 SEHNR and CDR2 FQNEAQ (reference sequence). The CDR3 loop reads CASSLLTDTQYF. The CDR3 nucleotides are TGTGCCAGCAGCTTACTCACAGATACGCAGTATTTT.

This clone was recorded a few times. The J gene is TRBJ1-2, the V gene TRBV2; 12 nucleotides line up with TRBD1. CDR1 is SNHLY, CDR2 FYNNEI, per germline. Losses at the gene ends were 6 bases for V and 2 bases for J; bases not matched to a gene: 7. This CDR3 has 16 amino acids. CDR3 nucleotides: TGTGCCAGCAGCCCGGGACAGGGGGCAGGAAACTATGGCTACACCTTC. It encodes CASSPGQGAGNYGYTF.

This clone was detected only once. V and J are TRBV19 and TRBJ1-2, with D hard to call. V gave up 3 bases and J gave up 3 bases, with 8 bases separating them. This CDR3 has 13 residues. Germline V gene lookup returns CDR1 LNHDA and CDR2 SQIVND (reference sequence). The DNA of the CDR3 is TGTGCCAGTAGTATGAAGGGAGACTATGGCTACACCTTC. It codes for CASSMKGDYGYTF.

The V and J genes are TRBV7-2 and TRBJ1-4; TRBD1 matches at 10 bases. Germline V CDR1 and CDR2: SGHTA, FQGNSA. The CDR3 has 15 amino acids. V shed 5 bases and J 7 bases; nucleotides not matched to a gene: 7. The chain's CDR3 is CASSKGGTGVEKLFF. The CDR3 DNA is TGTGCCAGCAGCAAAGGGGGGACAGGGGTTGAAAAACTGTTTTTT.

CDR3 coding DNA: TGCGCCAGCAGCTTGGGAGTGGGCGTAGACACCATATATTTT. Translating gives CASSLGVGVDTIYF. V is TRBV5-1 and J is TRBJ1-3; D is unclear. In germline, CDR1 is SGHRS, CDR2 YFSETQ. The CDR3 is 14 residues long. The ends were cut back, 0 bases at V and 8 bases at J, with 12 bases in the middle.